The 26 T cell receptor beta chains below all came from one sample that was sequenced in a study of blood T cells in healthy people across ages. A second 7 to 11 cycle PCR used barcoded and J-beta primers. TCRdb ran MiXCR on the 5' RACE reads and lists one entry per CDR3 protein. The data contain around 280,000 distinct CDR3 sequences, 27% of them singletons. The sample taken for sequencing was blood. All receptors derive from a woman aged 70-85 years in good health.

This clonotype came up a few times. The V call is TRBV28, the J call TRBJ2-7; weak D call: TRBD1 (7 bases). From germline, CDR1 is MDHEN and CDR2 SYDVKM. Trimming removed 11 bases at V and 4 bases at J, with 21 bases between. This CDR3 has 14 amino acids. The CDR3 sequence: CACNRGGGGYEQYF. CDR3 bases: TGTGCCTGTAACAGGGGTGGAGGGGGGTACGAGCAGTACTTC.

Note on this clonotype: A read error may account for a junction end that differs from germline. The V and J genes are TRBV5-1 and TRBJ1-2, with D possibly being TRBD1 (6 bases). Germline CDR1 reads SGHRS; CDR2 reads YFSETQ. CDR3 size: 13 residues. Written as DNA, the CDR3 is TGCGCCAGCAGCTTCGCCGAACGGACAGAGTCCGACTTC. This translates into CASSFAERTESDF.

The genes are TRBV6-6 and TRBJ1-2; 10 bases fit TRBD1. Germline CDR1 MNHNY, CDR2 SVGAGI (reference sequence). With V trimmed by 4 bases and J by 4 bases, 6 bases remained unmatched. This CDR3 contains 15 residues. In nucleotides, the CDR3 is TGTGCCAGCAGTTCGACAGGGGGCTACGGCTATGGCTACACCTTC. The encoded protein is CASSSTGGYGYGYTF.

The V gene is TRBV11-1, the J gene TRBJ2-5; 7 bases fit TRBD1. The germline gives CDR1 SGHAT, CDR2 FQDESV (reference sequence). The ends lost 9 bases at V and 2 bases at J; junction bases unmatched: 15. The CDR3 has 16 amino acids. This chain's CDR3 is CASTGDRDKGQETQYF. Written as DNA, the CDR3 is TGTGCCAGTACAGGGGACCGGGACAAGGGACAAGAGACCCAGTACTTC.

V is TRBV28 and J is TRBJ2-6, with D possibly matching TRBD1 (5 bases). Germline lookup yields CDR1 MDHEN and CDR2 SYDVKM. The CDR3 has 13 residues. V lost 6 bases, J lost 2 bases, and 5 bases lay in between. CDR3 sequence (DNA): TGTGCCAGCAGAGGGGCTGGGGCCAACGTCCTGACTTTC. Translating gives CASRGAGANVLTF.

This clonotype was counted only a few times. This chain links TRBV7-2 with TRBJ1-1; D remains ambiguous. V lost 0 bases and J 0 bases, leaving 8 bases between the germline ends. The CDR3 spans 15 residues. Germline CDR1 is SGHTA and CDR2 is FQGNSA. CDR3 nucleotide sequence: TGTGCCAGCAGCTTAGCCCGCGGCATGAACACTGAAGCTTTCTTT. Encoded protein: CASSLARGMNTEAFF.

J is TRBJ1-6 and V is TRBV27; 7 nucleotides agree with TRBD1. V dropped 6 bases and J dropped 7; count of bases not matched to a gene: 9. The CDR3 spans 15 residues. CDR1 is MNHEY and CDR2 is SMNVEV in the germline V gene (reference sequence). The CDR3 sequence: CASSMGQTGNSPLHF. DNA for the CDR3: TGTGCCAGCAGCATGGGACAGACCGGGAATTCACCCCTCCACTTT.

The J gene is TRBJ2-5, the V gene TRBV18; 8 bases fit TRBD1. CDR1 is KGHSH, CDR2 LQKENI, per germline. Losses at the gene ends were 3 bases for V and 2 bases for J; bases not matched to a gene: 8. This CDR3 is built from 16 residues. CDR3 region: CASSPNSGQVQETQYF. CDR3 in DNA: TGTGCCAGCTCACCCAATTCGGGACAGGTTCAAGAGACCCAGTACTTC.

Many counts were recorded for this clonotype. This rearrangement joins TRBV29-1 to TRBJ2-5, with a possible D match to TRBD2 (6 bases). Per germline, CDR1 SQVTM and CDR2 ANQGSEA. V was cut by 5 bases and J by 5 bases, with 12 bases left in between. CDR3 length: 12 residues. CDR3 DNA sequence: TGCAGCGTTCTGCGCGGGACGGAGACCCAGTACTTC. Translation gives CSVLRGTETQYF.

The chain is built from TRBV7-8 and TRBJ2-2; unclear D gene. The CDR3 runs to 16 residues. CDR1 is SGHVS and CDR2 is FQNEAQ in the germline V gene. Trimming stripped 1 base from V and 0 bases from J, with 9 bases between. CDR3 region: CASSLEAPTNTGELFF. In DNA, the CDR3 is TGTGCCAGCAGCTTAGAGGCACCCACGAACACCGGGGAGCTGTTTTTT.

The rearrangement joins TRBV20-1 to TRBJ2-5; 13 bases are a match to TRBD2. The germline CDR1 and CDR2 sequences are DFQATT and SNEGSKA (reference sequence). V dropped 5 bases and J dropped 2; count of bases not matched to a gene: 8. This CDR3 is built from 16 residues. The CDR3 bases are TGCAGTGCTGGGGGACTAGCGGGAAACCTTCAAGAGACCCAGTACTTC. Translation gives CSAGGLAGNLQETQYF.

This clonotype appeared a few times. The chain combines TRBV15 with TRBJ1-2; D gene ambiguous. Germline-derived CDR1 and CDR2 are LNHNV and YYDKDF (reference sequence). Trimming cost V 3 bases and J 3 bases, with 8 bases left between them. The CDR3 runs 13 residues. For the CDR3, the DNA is TGTGCCACCAGCAGCGGCAGTCACTATGGCTACACCTTC. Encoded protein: CATSSGSHYGYTF.

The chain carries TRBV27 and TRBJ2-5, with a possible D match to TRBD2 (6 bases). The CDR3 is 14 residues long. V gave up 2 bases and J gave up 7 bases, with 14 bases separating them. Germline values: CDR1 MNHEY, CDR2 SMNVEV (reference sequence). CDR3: CASSLTSSPATQYF. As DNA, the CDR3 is TGTGCCAGCAGTTTAACTAGCAGCCCGGCGACCCAGTACTTC.

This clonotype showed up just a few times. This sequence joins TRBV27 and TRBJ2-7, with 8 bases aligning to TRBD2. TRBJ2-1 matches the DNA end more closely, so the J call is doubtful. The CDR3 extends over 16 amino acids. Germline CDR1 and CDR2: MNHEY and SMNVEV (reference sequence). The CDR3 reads CASAMGSGSVYNEQFF. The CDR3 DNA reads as TGTGCCAGCGCCATGGGAAGCGGGAGTGTCTACAATGAGCAGTTCTTC.

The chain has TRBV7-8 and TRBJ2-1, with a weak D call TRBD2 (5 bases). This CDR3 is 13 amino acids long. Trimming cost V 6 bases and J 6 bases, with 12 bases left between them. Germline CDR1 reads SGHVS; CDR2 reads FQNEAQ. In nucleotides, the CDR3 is TGTGCCAGCAGAAGAACGAGCGGCAATGAGCAGTTCTTC. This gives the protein CASRRTSGNEQFF.

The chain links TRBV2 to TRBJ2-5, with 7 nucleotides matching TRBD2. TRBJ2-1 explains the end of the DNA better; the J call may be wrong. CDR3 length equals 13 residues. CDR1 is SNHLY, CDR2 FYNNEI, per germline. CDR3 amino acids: CANAGYGRSEQFF. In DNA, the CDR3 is TGTGCCAACGCAGGCTACGGGAGGAGTGAGCAGTTCTTC.

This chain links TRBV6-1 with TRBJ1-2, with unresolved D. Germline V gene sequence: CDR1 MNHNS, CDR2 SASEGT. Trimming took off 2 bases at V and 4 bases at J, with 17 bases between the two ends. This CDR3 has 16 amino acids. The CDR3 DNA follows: TGTGCCAGCAGTGAATCTCGAACACCATGGGGCTATGGCTACACCTTC. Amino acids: CASSESRTPWGYGYTF.

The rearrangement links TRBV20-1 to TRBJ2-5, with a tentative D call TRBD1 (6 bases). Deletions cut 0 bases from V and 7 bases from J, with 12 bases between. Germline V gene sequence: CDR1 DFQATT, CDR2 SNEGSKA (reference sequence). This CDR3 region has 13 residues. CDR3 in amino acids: CSAREEGVGTQYF. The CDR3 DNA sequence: TGCAGTGCTAGAGAAGAGGGGGTAGGGACCCAGTACTTC.

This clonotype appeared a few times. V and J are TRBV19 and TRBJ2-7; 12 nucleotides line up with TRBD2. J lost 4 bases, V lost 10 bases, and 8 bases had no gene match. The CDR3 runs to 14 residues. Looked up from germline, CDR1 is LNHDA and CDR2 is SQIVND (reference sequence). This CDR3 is CATSRTSGIYEQYF. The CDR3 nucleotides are TGTGCCACCAGTAGGACTAGCGGGATATACGAGCAGTACTTC.

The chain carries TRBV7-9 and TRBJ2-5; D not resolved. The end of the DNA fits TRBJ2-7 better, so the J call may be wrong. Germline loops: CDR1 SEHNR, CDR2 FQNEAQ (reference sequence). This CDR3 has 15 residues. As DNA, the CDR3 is TGTGCCAGCAGCTTAGAGGCAAGGTTCGCCTACGAGCAGTACTTC. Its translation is CASSLEARFAYEQYF.

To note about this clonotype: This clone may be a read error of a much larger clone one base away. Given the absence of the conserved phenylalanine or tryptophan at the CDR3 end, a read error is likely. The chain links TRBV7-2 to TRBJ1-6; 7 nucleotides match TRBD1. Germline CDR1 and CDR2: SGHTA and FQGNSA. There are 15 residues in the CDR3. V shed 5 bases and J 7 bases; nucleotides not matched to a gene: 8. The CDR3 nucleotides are TGTGCCAGCAGCCCAGGAACAGGGGAGAATTCACCCCTCCACCTT. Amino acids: CASSPGTGENSPLHL.

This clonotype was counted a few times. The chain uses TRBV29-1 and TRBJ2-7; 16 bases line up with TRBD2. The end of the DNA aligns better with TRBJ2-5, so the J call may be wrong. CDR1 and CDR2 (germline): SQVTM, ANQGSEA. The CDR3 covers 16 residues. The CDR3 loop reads CSVSGTSGRAMETQYF. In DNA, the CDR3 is TGCAGCGTGTCCGGGACTAGCGGGAGGGCGATGGAGACCCAGTACTTC.

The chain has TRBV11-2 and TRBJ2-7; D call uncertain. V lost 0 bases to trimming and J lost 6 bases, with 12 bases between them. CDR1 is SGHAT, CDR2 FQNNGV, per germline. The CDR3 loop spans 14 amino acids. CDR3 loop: CASSLDQVLREQYF. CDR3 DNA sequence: TGTGCCAGCAGCTTAGATCAGGTCCTACGCGAGCAGTACTTC.

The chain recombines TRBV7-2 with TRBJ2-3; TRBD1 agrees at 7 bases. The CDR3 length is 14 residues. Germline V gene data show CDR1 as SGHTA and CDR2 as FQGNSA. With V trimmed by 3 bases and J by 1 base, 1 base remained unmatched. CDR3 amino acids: CASSFDRGTDTQYF. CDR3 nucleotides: TGTGCCAGCAGCTTTGACAGGGGCACAGATACGCAGTATTTT.

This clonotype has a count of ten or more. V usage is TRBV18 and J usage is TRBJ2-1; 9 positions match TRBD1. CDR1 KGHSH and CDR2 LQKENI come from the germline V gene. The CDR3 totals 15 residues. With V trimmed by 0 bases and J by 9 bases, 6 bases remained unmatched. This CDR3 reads CASSPPDRGKIEQFF. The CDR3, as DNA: TGTGCCAGCTCACCACCGGACAGGGGAAAGATTGAGCAGTTCTTC.

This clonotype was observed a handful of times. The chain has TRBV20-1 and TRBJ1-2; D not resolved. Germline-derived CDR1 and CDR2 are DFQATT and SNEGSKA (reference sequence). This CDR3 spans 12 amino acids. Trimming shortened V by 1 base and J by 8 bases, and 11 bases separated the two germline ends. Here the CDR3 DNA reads TGCAGTGCTAGAGCCCCTATAGGGGGCTACACCTTC. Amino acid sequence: CSARAPIGGYTF.